What follows is one T cell receptor beta chain and its context. These data come from a study of shared clonotypes between healthy human individuals. The overall study: Researchers assigned three CD4 naive, three CD4 memory, two CD8 naive and one CD8 memory plate to each donor.

J lost 2 bases, V lost 5 bases, and 16 bases had no gene match. The CDR3 covers 18 residues. CDR1 MNHEY and CDR2 SMNVEV come from the germline V gene (reference sequence). Some clones are missing from TCRdb's copy, which holds only in-frame ones; the method was immunoSEQ multiplex PCR. The sample records fewer than 2.5 million clones, over 85% being singletons. The chain combines TRBV27 with TRBJ1-1, with 8 bases matching TRBD1. The clonotype was recovered from a man between 18 and 29 years old in good health. Some clones in this sample may be carry-over from other donors' samples. Source material: naive CD4+ T cells from PBMCs. Noted subset: CD45RA+ positively selected. CDR3 region: CASSPWVTTGAYNTEAFF. The CDR3 nucleotides read TGTGCCAGCAGTCCGTGGGTAACGACAGGGGCCTACAACACTGAAGCTTTCTTT.